These T cell receptor beta chains were read from a single sample in a study of shared clonotypes between healthy human individuals. Produced via immunoSEQ multiplex PCR; TCRdb's table is partial and in-frame only. The data hold a few hundred thousand clones, with around 79% observed a single time. Input material: PBMCs. Source of these receptors: a woman aged 40 to 50 in good health. Some clones in this sample may be carry-over from other donors' samples. The CDR3 runs from the conserved cysteine through the conserved F or W. A D gene is named only where the DNA matches it firmly. Clone size appears in some rows only: once, few, many, or a class for an expanded clone.

V gene	clone size	J gene	D gene	CDR3 length	CDR3 protein	CDR3 DNA
TRBV29-1	many	TRBJ2-7	.	10	CSVLGYEQYF	TGCAGCGTTCTAGGCTACGAGCAGTACTTC
TRBV4-3	.	TRBJ2-4	.	18	CASSQDGTGLVGKNIQYF	TGCGCCAGCAGCCAAGATGGTACAGGTTTGGTGGGCAAAAACATTCAGTACTTC
TRBV29-1	.	TRBJ1-1	.	16	CSVEDPRQFMNTEAFF	TGCAGCGTTGAAGATCCCCGACAGTTCATGAACACTGAAGCTTTCTTT
TRBV7-2	.	TRBJ2-2	TRBD2	15	CASSLAGGYTGELFF	TGTGCCAGCAGCTTAGCGGGAGGGTACACCGGGGAGCTGTTTTTT
TRBV7-2	.	TRBJ2-7	.	12	CASSFTGYEQYF	TGTGCCAGCAGCTTCACGGGCTACGAGCAGTACTTC
TRBV4-3	.	TRBJ2-1	.	18	CASSQEGLRGDSYNEQFF	TGCGCCAGCAGCCAAGAAGGCTTACGCGGGGACTCCTACAATGAGCAGTTCTTC
TRBV30	.	TRBJ1-1	TRBD1	13	CAWTQGAYTEAFF	TGTGCCTGGACACAGGGGGCTTACACTGAAGCTTTCTTT
TRBV4-1	.	TRBJ1-6	.	12	CASSSGGPPLHF	TGCGCCAGCAGCTCGGGGGGTCCACCCCTCCACTTT
TRBV28	.	TRBJ1-1	TRBD1	16	CASRPTGTGGITEAFF	TGTGCCAGCAGACCGACCGGGACAGGGGGTATCACTGAAGCTTTCTTT
TRBV29-1	once	TRBJ2-5	TRBD1	15	CSVELWTGRQETQYF	TGCAGCGTTGAATTATGGACAGGTCGCCAAGAGACCCAGTACTTC